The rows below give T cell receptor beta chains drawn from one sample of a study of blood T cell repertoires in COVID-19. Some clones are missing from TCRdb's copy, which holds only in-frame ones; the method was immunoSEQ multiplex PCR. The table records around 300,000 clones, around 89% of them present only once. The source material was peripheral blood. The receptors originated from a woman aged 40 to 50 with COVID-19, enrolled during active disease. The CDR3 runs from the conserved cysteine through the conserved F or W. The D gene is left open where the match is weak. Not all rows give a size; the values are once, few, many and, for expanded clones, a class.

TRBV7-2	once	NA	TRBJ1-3	CASSSQVRDSGNTIYF
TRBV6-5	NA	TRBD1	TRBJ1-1	CASSPGTGYTEAFF
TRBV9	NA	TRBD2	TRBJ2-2	CASAGVPNTGELFF
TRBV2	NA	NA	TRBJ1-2	CASSERGDRRNYGYTF
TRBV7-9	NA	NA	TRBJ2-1	CASSSRGGEPPSYNEQFF
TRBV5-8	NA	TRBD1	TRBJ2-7	CASRTRDREYGEQYF
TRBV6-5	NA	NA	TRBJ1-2	CASKGQITSYGYTF
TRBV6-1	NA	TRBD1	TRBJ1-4	CASSEEWGTGDEKLFF
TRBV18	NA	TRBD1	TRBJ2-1	CASSPGTGLYNEQFF
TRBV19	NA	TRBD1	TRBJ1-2	CASTLNRDSINGYTF
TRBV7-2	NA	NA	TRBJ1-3	CASGIRRSSGNTIYF
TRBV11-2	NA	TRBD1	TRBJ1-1	CASSQYRGRSEAFF
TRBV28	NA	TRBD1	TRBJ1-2	CASSSGGSSGYGYTF
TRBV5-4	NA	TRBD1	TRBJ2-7	CASSRGQVERKSYEQYF
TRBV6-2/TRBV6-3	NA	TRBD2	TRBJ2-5	CASSYQLLAGGGETQYF
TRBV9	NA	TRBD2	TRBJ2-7	CASSVGLAGYSYEQYF
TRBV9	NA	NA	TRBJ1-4	CASSVVAGEKLFF
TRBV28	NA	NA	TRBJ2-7	CASSSHKVGWGDYEQYF
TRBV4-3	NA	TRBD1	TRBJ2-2	CASSHPGQGGTGELFF
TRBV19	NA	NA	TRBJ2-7	CASMATPCEQYF
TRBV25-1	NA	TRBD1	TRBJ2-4	CASAGGTGNIQYF
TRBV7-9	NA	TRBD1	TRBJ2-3	CASSSRTGSDTDTQYF
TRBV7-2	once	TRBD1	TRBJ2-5	CASRNDRGHGTQYF
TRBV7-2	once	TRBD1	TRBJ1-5	CASSWTGALNQPQHF
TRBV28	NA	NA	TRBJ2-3	CASSGQRSRDTQYF
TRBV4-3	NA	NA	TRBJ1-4	CASSRRQFASLGEKLFF
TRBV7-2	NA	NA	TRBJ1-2	CASSLDPGPGGYTF
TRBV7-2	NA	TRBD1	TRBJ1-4	CASSSGQGREKLFF